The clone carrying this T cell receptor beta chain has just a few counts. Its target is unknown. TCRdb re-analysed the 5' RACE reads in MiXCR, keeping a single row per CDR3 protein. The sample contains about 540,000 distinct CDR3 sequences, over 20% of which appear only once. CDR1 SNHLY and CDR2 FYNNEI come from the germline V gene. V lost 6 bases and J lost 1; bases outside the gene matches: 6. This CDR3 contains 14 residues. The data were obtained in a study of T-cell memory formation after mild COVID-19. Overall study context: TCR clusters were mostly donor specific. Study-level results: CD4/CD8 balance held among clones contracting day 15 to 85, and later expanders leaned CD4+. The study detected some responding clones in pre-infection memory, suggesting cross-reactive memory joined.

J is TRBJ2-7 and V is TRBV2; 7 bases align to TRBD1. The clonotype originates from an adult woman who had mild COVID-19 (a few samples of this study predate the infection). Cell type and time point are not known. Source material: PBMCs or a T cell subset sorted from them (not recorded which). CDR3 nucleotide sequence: TGTGCCAGCAGCGAGGGGGCAGGATCCTACGAGCAGTACTTC. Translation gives CASSEGAGSYEQYF.